The present T cell receptor (beta chain) was sequenced within a study of blood T cell repertoires in COVID-19. Study at large: From the United States, Italy and Spain came samples of acute and convalescent COVID-19.

Authors' processing steps: Counts of nucleated cells, estimated from reference gene primer amplification, were obtained. Repertoires were generated with immunoSEQ multiplex PCR, while TCRdb's copy carries only in-frame clones and drops some. V, J and clone size derive from that table, while D and trimming were established from the DNA sequence. In the table there are about 130,000 clones, 85% to 90% of which are singletons. Per germline, CDR1 MNHEY and CDR2 SVGEGT. The CDR3 has 14 residues. V shed 4 bases and J 1 base; nucleotides not matched to a gene: 4. Sequenced sample: peripheral blood. The chain recombines TRBV6-2 or TRBV6-3 with TRBJ2-7; 7 bases are shared with TRBD2. This TCR was sampled from a man between 60 and 75 years old with COVID-19, enrolled during active disease. The CDR3 DNA reads as TGTGCCAGCAGTTCGTCCGGGGGGTCCTACGAGCAGTACTTC. Its translation: CASSSSGGSYEQYF.